A single sample is the source of the 29 T cell receptor beta chains below, sequenced in a study of T cell repertoires in cytomegalovirus infection (dated by TCRdb to about 2019). No antigen is known for these receptors. The treatment or condition label of this sample denotes: in vitro stimulation with specific CMV peptide epitopes to enrich CMV-specific T cells. Sequencing was carried out with an Illumina HiSeq 1500. The public reads were quality trimmed at Q25 with fastp and then assembled into clones with MiXCR by TCRdb, keeping productive beta chains. Here each entry gathers all rows of one CDR3 protein and keeps the most common genes and DNA. This sample is represented by about half a million distinct CDR3 sequences; around a third of them were singletons. 15% to 20% of the sample rests with the top ten. Sequencing used cultured PBMCs, obtained from culture after CMV antigen stimulation. Every receptor here comes from a human donor in good health (CMV status not recorded). Some clones in this sample may be carry-over from other donors' samples.

The chain links TRBV28 to TRBJ2-7, with D unclear. V lost 5 bases and J lost 2, with 7 bases in between. Germline CDR1 MDHEN, CDR2 SYDVKM. The CDR3 is 12 amino acids. Here the CDR3 reads CASSPDPYEQYF. The CDR3 bases are TGTGCCAGCAGTCCAGACCCCTACGAGCAGTACTTC. Drawing the rest from reference TRBV28 and TRBJ2-7, the complete variable domain is DVKVTQSSRYLVKRTGEKVFLECVQDMDHENMFWYRQDPGLGLRLIYFSYDVKMKEKGDIPEGYSVSREKKERFSLILESASTNQTSMYLCASSPDPYEQYFGPGTRLTVT.

This clonotype was seen a handful of times. The V call is TRBV19, the J call TRBJ2-7; 11 positions match TRBD1. The CDR3 runs 15 residues. Germline values: CDR1 LNHDA, CDR2 SQIVND (reference sequence). V lost 6 bases, J lost 4 bases, and 8 bases stayed unmatched. DNA of the CDR3: TGTGCCAGTAGCGCCGGGACAGGGGGTAGTTACGAGCAGTACGTC. As protein: CASSAGTGGSYEQYV.

The genes are TRBV20-1 and TRBJ2-1, with unresolved D. Trimming cost V 3 bases and J 5 bases, with 17 bases left between them. The CDR3 runs to 15 residues. CDR1 is DFQATT, CDR2 SNEGSKA, per germline (reference sequence). The CDR3 coding sequence is TGCAGTGCTAGGGGCCGAAGAGCGACCCACAATGAGCAGTTCTTC. Its translation: CSARGRRATHNEQFF.

This clonotype was picked up many times. The CDR3 coding sequence is TGTGCCATCAGTGAGTCGTCGGGGCGGGATCGGTCAGATACGCAGTATTTT. Translation: CAISESSGRDRSDTQYF. The rearrangement uses TRBV10-3 and TRBJ2-3; a weak D match, TRBD2 (6 bases). This CDR3 has 17 amino acids. Germline V gives CDR1 ENHRY, CDR2 SYGVKD. The V end lost 0 bases, the J end lost 4 bases, and 17 bases lay between the germline ends.

As regards this clonotype: The junction shows a germline mismatch at one end, possibly a read error. V is TRBV7-2 and J is TRBJ2-3; D is possibly TRBD1 (6 bases). The CDR3 has 15 amino acids. Germline values: CDR1 SGHTA, CDR2 FQGNSA. The CDR3 here is CASGLMAQGLDTQYF. CDR3 DNA: TGTGCCAGCGGCTTAATGGCCCAGGGGCTGGATACGCAGTATTTT. The variable domain in full, completed from reference TRBV7-2 and TRBJ2-3, reads GAGVSQSPSNKVTEKGKDVELRCDPISGHTALYWYRQSLGQGLEFLIYFQGNSAPDKSGLPSDRFSAERTGGSVSTLTIQRTQQEDSAVYLCASGLMAQGLDTQYFGPGTRLTVL.

The V gene is TRBV10-1, the J gene TRBJ1-1; possible D gene TRBD1, 6 bases. Germline CDR1 and CDR2: WNHNN and SYGVQD (reference sequence). CDR3 length: 13 amino acids. Trimming stripped 8 bases from V and 1 base from J, with 11 bases between. Here the CDR3 reads CASQDSSNTEAFF. CDR3 coding DNA: TGCGCCAGCCAGGACAGCTCGAACACTGAAGCTTTCTTT.

The chain employs TRBV5-6 and TRBJ2-1, with TRBD1 matching over 7 bases. Trimming took 3 bases from V and 1 from J; bases not matched to a gene: 4. CDR1 is SGHDT, CDR2 YYEEEE, per germline. The CDR3 has 15 amino acids. The CDR3 spells CASSSDRESYNEQFF. The CDR3 coding sequence is TGTGCCAGCAGCTCTGACAGGGAATCCTACAATGAGCAGTTCTTC.

V gene TRBV7-2 combines with J gene TRBJ1-2; TRBD1 matches 7 bases. This CDR3 contains 15 residues. Germline V lookup: CDR1 SGHTA, CDR2 FQGNSA. The trim removed 0 bases at V and 8 bases at J, leaving 9 bases unmatched. CDR3 residues: CASSLAYRGREGYTF. For the CDR3, the DNA is TGTGCCAGCAGCTTAGCGTACAGGGGCCGCGAAGGCTACACCTTC.

The chain employs TRBV28 and TRBJ2-7; TRBD1 aligns across 11 bases. CDR1 and CDR2 (germline): MDHEN, SYDVKM. The ends lost 4 bases at V and 3 bases at J; junction bases unmatched: 8. The CDR3 extends over 16 amino acids. The CDR3 sequence: CASSSTGTGGLYEQYF. CDR3 DNA sequence: TGTGCCAGCAGTTCAACCGGGACAGGGGGGCTCTACGAGCAGTACTTC. Full variable domain (outside the CDR3, taken from reference TRBV28 and TRBJ2-7): DVKVTQSSRYLVKRTGEKVFLECVQDMDHENMFWYRQDPGLGLRLIYFSYDVKMKEKGDIPEGYSVSREKKERFSLILESASTNQTSMYLCASSSTGTGGLYEQYFGPGTRLTVT.

This clonotype has more than one count but fewer than ten. The chain carries TRBV10-3 and TRBJ2-7, with 10 bases identical to TRBD2. V was pared by 5 bases and J by 2 bases, with 3 bases of the junction left unmatched. Germline V CDR1 and CDR2: ENHRY, SYGVKD. The CDR3 length is 14 residues. For the CDR3, the DNA is TGTGCCATCAGTAACCTAGCGGGAGCCTACGAGCAGTACTTC. As protein: CAISNLAGAYEQYF.

V usage is TRBV29-1 and J usage is TRBJ1-2, with 8 nucleotides matching TRBD1. Per the germline V gene, CDR1 is SQVTM and CDR2 is ANQGSEA. The CDR3 consists of 13 residues. The V and J ends lost 7 bases and 5 bases, in that order; junction bases with no gene match: 9. CDR3 residues: CSDNRGSPYGYTF. Here the CDR3 DNA reads TGCAGCGACAACAGGGGGTCTCCTTATGGCTACACCTTC. Looking up the rest from reference TRBV29-1 and TRBJ1-2 gives the full variable domain: SAVISQKPSRDICQRGTSLTIQCQVDSQVTMMFWYRQQPGQSLTLIATANQGSEATYESGFVIDKFPISRPNLTFSTLTVSNMSPEDSSIYLCSDNRGSPYGYTFGSGTRLTVV.

As DNA, the CDR3 is TGTGCCAGCAGTTACGGGAGGGGTCTTTCCACAGATACGCAGTATTTT. Protein sequence: CASSYGRGLSTDTQYF. The J gene is TRBJ2-3, the V gene TRBV6-6; 7 bases fit TRBD2. Germline V gene lookup returns CDR1 MNHNY and CDR2 SVGAGI (reference sequence). The CDR3 length is 16 residues. V was pared by 2 bases and J by 2 bases, with 7 bases of the junction left unmatched.

The rearrangement links TRBV19 to TRBJ2-7; D is perhaps TRBD1 (6 bases). The CDR3 has 12 residues. V was pared by 2 bases and J by 9 bases, with 11 bases between. Germline V gene sequence: CDR1 LNHDA, CDR2 SQIVND (reference sequence). The CDR3: CASSIRGSRQYF. The CDR3 DNA reads as TGTGCCAGTAGTATAAGGGGGTCCCGGCAGTACTTC. Full variable domain (rest looked up from reference TRBV19 and TRBJ2-7): DGGITQSPKYLFRKEGQNVTLSCEQNLNHDAMYWYRQDPGQGLRLIYYSQIVNDFQKGDIAEGYSVSREKKESFPLTVTSAQKNPTAFYLCASSIRGSRQYFGPGTRLTVT.

V and J are TRBV6-5 and TRBJ2-3; D gene unclear. The CDR3 is 17 residues long. Trimming cost V 0 bases and J 1 base, with 14 bases left between them. Germline loops: CDR1 MNHEY, CDR2 SVGAGI. The CDR3 loop reads CASSYSAPQRGTDTQYF. The CDR3 DNA reads TGTGCCAGCAGTTACTCGGCACCCCAGAGAGGCACAGATACGCAGTATTTT.

V usage is TRBV24-1 and J usage is TRBJ2-1, with D unresolved. Germline V gives CDR1 KGHDR, CDR2 SFDVKD. The V end was cut by 3 bases, the J end by 4 bases, with 9 bases between. The CDR3 spans 14 residues. The CDR3 spells CATSDRQDYNEQFF. CDR3 DNA: TGTGCCACCAGTGATCGGCAGGATTACAATGAGCAGTTCTTC.

This clonotype was seen many times. This chain joins TRBV7-3 and TRBJ2-7, with D possibly TRBD1 on 5 matching bases. This CDR3 is built from 14 residues. Germline CDR1 and CDR2: SGHTA and FQGTGA. V was cut by 5 bases and J by 5 bases, with 16 bases left in between. The CDR3 DNA reads as TGTGCCAGCAGCAAGGGGTCCCCTCCTCACGAGCAGTACTTC. Translation gives CASSKGSPPHEQYF.

The J gene is TRBJ2-4, the V gene TRBV6-2 or TRBV6-3, with D unclear. Germline V gene sequence: CDR1 MNHEY, CDR2 SVGEGT. The germline V and J ends were trimmed by 5 bases and 3 bases, with 17 bases remaining between them. The CDR3 is 16 residues long. CDR3: CASSHRPEKVKNIQYF. CDR3 nucleotide sequence: TGTGCCAGCAGTCACCGACCGGAGAAGGTCAAAAACATTCAGTACTTC.

V gene TRBV12-3 or TRBV12-4 combines with J gene TRBJ1-6; D not certain. The germline V and J ends were trimmed by 2 bases and 6 bases, with 8 bases remaining between them. This CDR3 is 14 amino acids long. As DNA, the CDR3 is TGTGCCAGCAGTTTAAATCAGCCTAATTCACCCCTCCACTTT. Protein: CASSLNQPNSPLHF.

This clonotype showed up just a few times. The rearrangement links TRBV7-6 to TRBJ2-1; 9 bases line up with TRBD2. J gave up 1 base and V 0 bases, and 7 bases lay outside the gene matches. CDR3 length: 18 residues. Germline CDR1 and CDR2: SGHVS and FNYEAQ. CDR3 in DNA: TGTGCCAGCAGCTTAGCGCCGGGTCTAGCGGGATCCTACAATGAGCAGTTCTTC. Protein: CASSLAPGLAGSYNEQFF.

This clonotype was detected a few times. The germline gene is not matched at one end of the junction; a read error may be the cause. This rearrangement joins TRBV7-8 to TRBJ2-2; D is undetermined. The CDR3 is 16 amino acids. From germline, CDR1 is SGHVS and CDR2 FQNEAQ. CDR3 sequence: CASSLLGSWNAGELFF. The CDR3 region has the DNA TGTGCCAGCAGTTTACTCGGCTCGTGGAACGCCGGGGAGCTGTTTTTT.

CDR3 DNA sequence: TGTGCCAGCAGCCGCTTATTAGCGGGAGAGGGGGAGCAGTACGTC. This translates into CASSRLLAGEGEQYV. The gene calls are TRBV11-2 and TRBJ2-7; 9 bases are a match to TRBD2. The CDR3 extends over 15 amino acids. Germline V CDR1 and CDR2: SGHAT, FQNNGV. V shed 5 bases and J 7 bases; nucleotides not matched to a gene: 12.

This clonotype has a handful of counts. The CDR3 DNA follows: TGTGCCAGCAGTGATTTGGTACGGAGCGGGGAGCTGTTTTTT. This gives the protein CASSDLVRSGELFF. J is TRBJ2-2 and V is TRBV6-1; no clear D gene. CDR3 length: 14 amino acids. Trimming removed 3 bases at V and 7 bases at J, with 12 bases between. CDR1 and CDR2 from the germline V gene are MNHNS and SASEGT.

This clonotype was seen repeatedly, ten times or more. V usage is TRBV9 and J usage is TRBJ2-3; TRBD2 matches 7 bases. The CDR3 has 19 residues. In germline, CDR1 is SGDLS, CDR2 YYNGEE. After removal of 0 bases from V and 4 bases from J, the junction contained 17 bases not matched to a gene. The chain's CDR3 is CASSVEGWGGSVVADTQYF. DNA of the CDR3: TGTGCCAGCAGCGTAGAAGGGTGGGGCGGGAGCGTGGTTGCAGATACGCAGTATTTT.

This clonotype was recorded many times. This chain uses TRBV7-2 with TRBJ2-2; TRBD2 agrees at 11 bases. J lost 7 bases, V lost 2 bases, and 6 bases had no gene match. Germline V gene sequence: CDR1 SGHTA, CDR2 FQGNSA. CDR3 length: 16 residues. CDR3 coding DNA: TGTGCCAGCAGCTTACTTAGCGGGAGGGGTGTCGGGGAGCTGTTTTTT. Protein sequence: CASSLLSGRGVGELFF. The full variable domain, in which reference TRBV7-2 and TRBJ2-2 provide the parts outside the CDR3, is GAGVSQSPSNKVTEKGKDVELRCDPISGHTALYWYRQSLGQGLEFLIYFQGNSAPDKSGLPSDRFSAERTGGSVSTLTIQRTQQEDSAVYLCASSLLSGRGVGELFFGEGSRLTVL.

Worth noting for this clonotype: A single base separates this from a much larger clone, so it may be a read error. The V gene is TRBV7-2, the J gene TRBJ1-1; 8 nucleotides line up with TRBD1. Germline CDR1 reads SGHTA; CDR2 reads FQGNSA. J lost 2 bases, V lost 6 bases, and 11 bases had no gene match. The CDR3 runs 16 residues. The CDR3 region is CASRSQGAGINTEAFF. The DNA of the CDR3 is TGTGCCAGCAGATCCCAGGGGGCGGGTATAAACACTGAAGCTTTCTTT.

This clonotype was counted a few times. J is TRBJ2-3 and V is TRBV7-2; TRBD1 might be the D (5 bases). V lost 3 bases, J lost 5 bases, and 12 bases lay in between. The CDR3 has 14 residues. Germline lookup yields CDR1 SGHTA and CDR2 FQGNSA. The CDR3 spells CASSFDFDRDTQYF. In DNA, the CDR3 is TGTGCCAGCAGCTTTGATTTTGACAGAGATACGCAGTATTTT.

J is TRBJ2-6 and V is TRBV4-1; D is undetermined. Germline loops: CDR1 MGHRA, CDR2 YSYEKL. The CDR3 spans 17 residues. Deletions cut 0 bases from V and 0 bases from J, with 9 bases between. CDR3 protein: CASSQEHSSSGANVLTF. The CDR3 nucleotides are TGCGCCAGCAGCCAAGAACATTCGAGCTCTGGGGCCAACGTCCTGACTTTC.

The rearrangement links TRBV27 to TRBJ2-7, with TRBD2 as a possible D gene (5 bases). Trimming removed 6 bases from V and 6 bases from J, with 12 bases in between. CDR1 and CDR2 from the germline V gene are MNHEY and SMNVEV (reference sequence). This CDR3 spans 12 amino acids. The CDR3: CASSLLGGEQYF. The CDR3 DNA reads as TGTGCCAGCAGCCTACTAGGAGGCGAGCAGTACTTC.

This clonotype was seen only a few times. The rearrangement joins TRBV11-3 to TRBJ2-3; 7 nucleotides agree with TRBD2. The CDR3 sequence is 16 residues long. V lost 4 bases and J lost 4; bases outside the gene matches: 11. Germline V gene data show CDR1 as SGHNT and CDR2 as YENEEA. The DNA for the CDR3 is TGTGCCAGCAGCTGGGAGGGCCTGAGGGCGGCAGATACGCAGTATTTT. Its translation: CASSWEGLRAADTQYF.